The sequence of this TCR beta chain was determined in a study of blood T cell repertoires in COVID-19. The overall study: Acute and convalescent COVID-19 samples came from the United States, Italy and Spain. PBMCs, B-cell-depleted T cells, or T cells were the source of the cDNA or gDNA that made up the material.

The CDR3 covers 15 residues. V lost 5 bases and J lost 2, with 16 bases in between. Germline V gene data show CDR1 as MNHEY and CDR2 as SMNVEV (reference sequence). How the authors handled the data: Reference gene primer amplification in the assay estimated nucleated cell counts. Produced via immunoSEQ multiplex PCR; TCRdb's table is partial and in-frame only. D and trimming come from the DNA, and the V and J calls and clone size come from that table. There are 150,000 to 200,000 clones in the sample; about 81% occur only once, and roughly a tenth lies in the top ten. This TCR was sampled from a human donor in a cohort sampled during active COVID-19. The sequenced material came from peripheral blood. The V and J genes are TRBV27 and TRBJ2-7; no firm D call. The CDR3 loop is CASSAPEVGAYEQYF. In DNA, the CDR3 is TGTGCCAGCAGTGCCCCCGAGGTTGGAGCCTACGAGCAGTACTTC.